This T cell receptor (beta chain) stems from a study of identical twins. Healthy Caucasians were all of the donors. TCRdb independently ran MiXCR on the 5' RACE reads; one entry per CDR3 protein. Here the sample spans 1.5 million or so distinct CDR3 sequences, around a third being singletons. The specimen sequenced was cord blood. The receptor's source is a newborn girl in good health.

The CDR3 spells CASSAGRGLYLNTEAFF. The CDR3 nucleotides read TGTGCCAGCAGCGCAGGCAGGGGCCTGTATCTGAACACTGAAGCTTTCTTT. The gene calls are TRBV4-2 and TRBJ1-1; TRBD1 is a possible D gene (6 bases). CDR1 and CDR2 from the germline V gene are LGHNA and YNFKEQ. V gave up 5 bases and J gave up 0 bases, with 19 bases separating them. The CDR3 has 17 residues.